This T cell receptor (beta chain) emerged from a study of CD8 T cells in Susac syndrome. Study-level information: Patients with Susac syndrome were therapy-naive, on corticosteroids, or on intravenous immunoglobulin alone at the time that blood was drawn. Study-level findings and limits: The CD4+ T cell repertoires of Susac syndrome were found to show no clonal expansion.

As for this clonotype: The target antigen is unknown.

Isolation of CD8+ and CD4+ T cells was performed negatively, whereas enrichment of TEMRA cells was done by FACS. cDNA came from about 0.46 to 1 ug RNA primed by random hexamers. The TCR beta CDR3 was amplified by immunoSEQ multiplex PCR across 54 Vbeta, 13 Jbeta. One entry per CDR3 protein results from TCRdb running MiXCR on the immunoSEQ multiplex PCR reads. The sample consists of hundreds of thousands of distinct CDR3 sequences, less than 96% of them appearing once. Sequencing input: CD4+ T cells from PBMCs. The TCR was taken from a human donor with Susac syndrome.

CDR3 nucleotides: TGTGCCAGCAGCCAACCCGGGAGTAGCTACGAGCAGTACTTC. Encoded protein: CASSQPGSSYEQYF. The chain recombines TRBV3-1 with TRBJ2-7; possible D gene TRBD2, 6 bases. Germline CDR1 and CDR2: LGHDT and YNNKEL (reference sequence). With 2 bases removed from V and 3 bases from J, the gap between germline ends came to 11 bases. The CDR3 runs 14 residues.